These 5 T cell receptor beta chains were sequenced from one sample in a study of cytomegalovirus exposure and HLA in healthy donors. Use of 60 Vbeta and 13 Jbeta primers characterized the PCR. Here immunoSEQ multiplex PCR was the method, and the copy in TCRdb shows in-frame clones only, minus some. This repertoire shows some 140,000 clones, approximately 71% found once; its top ten account for under 2.5%. Sequenced sample: PBMCs. All receptors derive from a man younger than 40 in good health and CMV-seronegative.

The CDR3 reads CASSFSSDTQYF. CDR3 nucleotide sequence: TGTGCCAGCAGTTTTAGTTCAGATACGCAGTATTTT. This rearrangement joins TRBV28 to TRBJ2-3; no firm D call. The length of the CDR3 is 12 residues. V dropped 3 bases and J dropped 4 bases, with 5 bases sitting between them. Germline V lookup: CDR1 MDHEN, CDR2 SYDVKM.

This clone has just a few counts. CDR3 nucleotide sequence: TGTGCCAGCAGCCAAGCGGACAGGGGAACTCCCTACGAGCAGTACTTC. This sequence encodes CASSQADRGTPYEQYF. The chain employs TRBV14 and TRBJ2-7; 9 bases align to TRBD1. Germline CDR1 reads SGHDN; CDR2 reads FVKESK. V lost 1 base and J lost 2; bases outside the gene matches: 6. The CDR3 loop spans 16 amino acids.

The rearrangement uses TRBV19 and TRBJ2-7; 10 bases align to TRBD2. This CDR3 is 15 amino acids long. Germline CDR1 LNHDA, CDR2 SQIVND (reference sequence). The V segment lost 8 bases and the J segment 0 bases; nucleotides outside the gene matches: 7. The CDR3 DNA reads as TGTGCCAGTGCCGGGGTAGCGGGGGGCTCCTACGAGCAGTACTTC. This encodes CASAGVAGGSYEQYF.

The chain has TRBV5-1 and TRBJ2-2, with 9 bases lining up with TRBD2. The CDR3 loop spans 16 amino acids. V was clipped by 4 bases and J by 5 bases; unmatched bases: 9. Germline lookup yields CDR1 SGHRS and CDR2 YFSETQ. The CDR3 DNA follows: TGCGCCAGCAGCGCATTAGCGGGAGTCGGGACCGGGGAGCTGTTTTTT. Translating gives CASSALAGVGTGELFF.

This chain connects TRBV19 to TRBJ1-1, with a weak D call TRBD1 (6 bases). V shed 6 bases and J shed 1 base, with 18 bases lying between them. The germline gives CDR1 LNHDA, CDR2 SQIVND (reference sequence). The CDR3 runs to 16 residues. The CDR3 loop reads CASRFFEGVGNTEAFF. The DNA for the CDR3 is TGTGCCAGTAGGTTTTTCGAGGGGGTTGGGAACACTGAAGCTTTCTTT.